The clone carrying this T cell receptor beta chain was seen more than once but under ten times. Its target is unknown. The sample comes from a study of molecular identifiers for immune sequencing clone quantification. Germline loops: CDR1 SGHVS, CDR2 FNYEAQ. J was trimmed by 6 bases and V by 1 base; bases with no gene match: 2. This CDR3 is built from 13 residues. Study findings and constraints: Clones that exceeded 20 RNA copies held over 99% of effector molecules, yet under 1% in naive cells. Sizes of highly expanded clones could be underestimated through identical TCRs sharing a barcode.

Investigators produced naive CD8 libraries from roughly 20,000 to 1,000,000 sorted cells, drawing on 10%, 30% or 50% RNA. Generation of bulk TCR libraries relied on previously described methods and listed TCR primers. MiXCR, applied by TCRdb to the PCR reads, yields one record per CDR3 protein. The sample consists of approximately 680,000 distinct CDR3 sequences, around 25% of them appearing once. The chain is built from TRBV7-6 and TRBJ1-2, with TRBD1 identical over 7 bases. The sequencing input was naive CD8+ T cells from blood, with Jurkat cell RNA spiked in. Subset in this sample: FACS-sorted CD8+CD4-CCR7+CD45RA+ naive T cells. This receptor was obtained from a human donor in good health. Some libraries in this study had Jurkat cell RNA spiked in. CDR3 sequence reads: CASSLGRGDGYTF. The DNA for the CDR3 is TGTGCCAGCAGCTTAGGCAGGGGGGATGGCTACACCTTC.